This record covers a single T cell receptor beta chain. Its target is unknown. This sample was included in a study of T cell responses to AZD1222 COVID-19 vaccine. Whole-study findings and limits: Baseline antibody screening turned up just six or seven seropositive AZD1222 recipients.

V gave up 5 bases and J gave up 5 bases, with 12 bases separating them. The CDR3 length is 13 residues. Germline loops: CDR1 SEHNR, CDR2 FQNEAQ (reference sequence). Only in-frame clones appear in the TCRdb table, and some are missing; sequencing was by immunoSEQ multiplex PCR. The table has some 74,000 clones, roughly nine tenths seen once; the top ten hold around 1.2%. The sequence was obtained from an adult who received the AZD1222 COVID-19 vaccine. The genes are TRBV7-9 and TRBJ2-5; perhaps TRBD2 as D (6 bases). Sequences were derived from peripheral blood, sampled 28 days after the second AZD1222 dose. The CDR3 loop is CASSPGGAETQYF. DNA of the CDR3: TGTGCCAGCAGCCCCGGAGGGGCCGAGACCCAGTACTTC.